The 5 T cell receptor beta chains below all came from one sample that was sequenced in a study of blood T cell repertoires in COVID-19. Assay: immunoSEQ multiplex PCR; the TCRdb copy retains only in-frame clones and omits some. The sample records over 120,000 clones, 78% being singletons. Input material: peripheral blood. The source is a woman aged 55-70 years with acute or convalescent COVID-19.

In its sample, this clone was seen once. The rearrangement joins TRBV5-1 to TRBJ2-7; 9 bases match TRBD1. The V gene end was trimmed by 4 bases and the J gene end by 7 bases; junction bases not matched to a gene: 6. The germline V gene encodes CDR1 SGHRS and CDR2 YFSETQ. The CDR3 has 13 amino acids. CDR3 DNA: TGCGCCAGCAGCGTGGGACAGGGCAGGGAGCAGTACTTC. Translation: CASSVGQGREQYF.

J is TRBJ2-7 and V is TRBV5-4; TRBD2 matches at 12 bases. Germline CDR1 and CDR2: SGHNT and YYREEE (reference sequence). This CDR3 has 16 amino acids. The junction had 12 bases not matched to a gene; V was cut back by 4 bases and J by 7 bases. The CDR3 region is CASSLVLAGGPGEQYF. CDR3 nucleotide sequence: TGTGCCAGCAGCCTGGTCCTAGCGGGAGGGCCTGGGGAGCAGTACTTC.

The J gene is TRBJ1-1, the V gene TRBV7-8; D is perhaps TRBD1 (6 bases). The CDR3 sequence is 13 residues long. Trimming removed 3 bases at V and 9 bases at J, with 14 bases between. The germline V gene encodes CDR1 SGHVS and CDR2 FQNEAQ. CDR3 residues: CASSLATGLQAFF. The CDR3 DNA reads TGTGCCAGCAGCTTGGCGACAGGCCTCCAAGCTTTCTTT.

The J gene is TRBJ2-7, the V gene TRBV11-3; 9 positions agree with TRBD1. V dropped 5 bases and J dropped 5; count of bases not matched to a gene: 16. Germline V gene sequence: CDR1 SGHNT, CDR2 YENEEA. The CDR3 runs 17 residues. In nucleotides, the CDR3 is TGTGCCAGCAGCGGCGTGACGTTCAACAGGGGGCGAAACGAGCAGTACTTC. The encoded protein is CASSGVTFNRGRNEQYF.

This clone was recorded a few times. CDR3 protein: CACASSLGQPQHF. CDR3 bases: TGTGCCTGCGCATCCAGCCTAGGTCAGCCCCAGCATTTT. This sequence joins TRBV30 and TRBJ1-5; D is undetermined. The V gene's germline CDR1 is GTSNPN and CDR2 SVGIG (reference sequence). Trimming pared 6 bases from V and 6 bases from J, leaving 15 bases between. The CDR3 sequence is 13 residues long. Drawing the rest from reference TRBV30 and TRBJ1-5, the complete variable domain is SQTIHQWPATLVQPVGSPLSLECTVEGTSNPNLYWYRQAAGRGLQLLFYSVGIGQISSEVPQNLSASRPQDRQFILSSKKLLLSDSGFYLCACASSLGQPQHFGDGTRLSIL.